This entry concerns a single T cell receptor beta chain. Its binding antigen is unknown. Base qualities are not recorded, but no much larger clone differs from it by a single base. At the DNA level, this CDR3 is encoded by other sequences in the same sample as well. These data originate in a study of shared clonotypes between healthy human individuals (dated by TCRdb to 2018 to 2021). Turning to the overall study: Three men and a couple of women, aged 18 to 49 years, made up the cohort. For each donor, CD4 naive and CD4 memory were each run on three plates, CD8 naive on two plates, and CD8 memory on one plate. Blood TCR repertoires of five healthy adults were deeply sequenced to estimate repertoire size and the extent of clonotype sharing between individuals. Libraries were prepared and TCR repertoires were sequenced by different laboratories using diverse techniques, in order to increase sequencing depth and limit assay-specific biases. Per donor, leukapheresis produced somewhere between about 0.85 and 10 billion PBMCs. The paper as a whole reports these results and caveats: Naive subsets generally had larger estimated clonotype richness than memory subsets did. Rarefaction of sorted-subset datasets indicated incomplete sequencing despite the large sequencing depth. Higher generation probabilities were observed for clonotypes shared by all four sorted-subset donors than for non-shared clonotypes. Pairwise subsampling led to the expectation that sequencing depth would affect the degree of clonotype sharing among donors. Only blood was sampled, and tissue TCR repertoires likely differ from those in blood. About 5% of naive CD4, 3.5% of naive CD8, approximately 2% of memory CD4, and more than 0.35% of memory CD8 clonotypes were shared across four donors. The genetic and exposure-history diversity represented was limited by the small number of donors.

The donors were healthy, HIV-negative adults who had no recently reported acute infections or vaccinations. Every donor was a Caucasian adult living in Nashville, Tennessee, USA. CD4+ T cells were enriched through magnetic negative selection, after which naive cells were positively selected on CD45RA and the remaining negative fraction served as the memory subset. Blood was collected by leukapheresis, and PBMCs were isolated by Ficoll-Histopaque density gradient centrifugation and then cryopreserved in liquid nitrogen vapor phase. Analytical flow cytometry was used to check the purity and quantity of every magnetically sorted T cell population. Genomic DNA was isolated from every sorted fraction and measured by UV absorbance on a Nanodrop 2000c. The CDR3 covers 13 residues, taking in both the cysteine and the phenylalanine. Solely the CDR3 DNA is kept, with 39 bases framed from the first base. Cut back by 8 bases and 0 bases, the V and J ends lie 11 bases apart. CDR1 is given as LNHDA and CDR2 as SQIVND, both from the germline V gene (reference sequence).

Using the deep immunoSEQ assay, TCR CDR3 regions were amplified from genomic DNA by multiplex PCR. Extracted genomic DNA from each cell subset was spread evenly across all wells of several immunoSEQ 96-well plates, with each plate serving as a replicate. For sorted subsets, roughly 190 ng of genomic DNA, equivalent to 25,000 to 35,000 T cell genomes, went into each replicate PCR. Purified libraries were quantified with a Qubit 3.0 fluorometer, sized on a Bioanalyzer 2100, and re-quantified with the KAPA Library Quantification kit. Each immunoSEQ 96-well plate was sequenced on its own single-read 150-cycle Illumina NextSeq 550 flow cell. The authors processed their data as follows. Because only junctional sequences without quality scores were contained in the immunoSEQ output, filtering matching that applied to full-length reads could not be performed. Sequences were annotated with PyIR, a Python wrapper for IgBLAST v1.9, and V/J genes and CDR3 were assigned using IMGT germline references. Reads with weak V/J assignments (E-value above 1e-6), missing CDR3, stop codons, out-of-frame junctions, or ambiguous translated residues were removed. A V3J clonotype was defined by an identical inferred V gene, J gene, and CDR3 amino acid sequence. Percentage overlap between repertoires was calculated by dividing the number of shared unique clonotypes by the size of the smaller repertoire. Richness of each repertoire was evaluated using RTK rarefaction, the Chao1 estimator, and Recon v2.1 estimates of unobserved clonotypes. For all TCRbeta clonotypes obtained by the gDNA method from a handful of donors, generation probabilities were computed with OLGA. TCRdb re-hosts the immuneACCESS table, in-frame sequences only. Its copies lack some clones; in the studies checked, an unresolved V gene accounts for under half of them, and the cause for the rest is not known. The V and J calls and clone size are taken from that table; D and trimming were inferred from the DNA. In this sample the table shows over a million clones, approximately 98% of which occur a single time. The biggest ten clones account for around 0.45% of the sample.

The receptor was derived from a man aged 25-45 years in good health. Sequencing was done on a sample of naive CD4+ T cells sorted from blood. Sample cell subset or site, as interpreted from the label and publication: CD45RA+ positively selected. The rearranged chain carries TRBV19 and TRBJ2-7; the D segment may tentatively be TRBD1 or TRBD2, each giving 6 matched bases. This receptor has the CDR3 CASSRGDSYEQYF. The DNA sequence is given as TGTGCCAGTTCAAGGGGGGACTCCTACGAGCAGTACTTC.